This TCR beta chain was documented in a study of response to subunit inactivated influenza vaccine. Findings of the study overall: Authors suggested seasonal influenza vaccinations each recruit few new T cells.

MiXCR, applied by TCRdb to the RT-PCR reads, yields one record per CDR3 protein. Here the sample spans about 530,000 distinct CDR3 sequences, 12% being singletons. V was pared by 1 base and J by 3 bases, with 8 bases of the junction left unmatched. Germline CDR1 is SQVTM and CDR2 is ANQGSEA. CDR3 size: 16 residues. In the case of this clonotype: What it binds is not known.

This sequence joins TRBV29-1 and TRBJ2-7; 11 nucleotides match TRBD1. This TCR was recovered from a man aged 45 to 65 who received an inactivated influenza vaccine. The sequencing used PBMCs from blood, collected on the day of vaccination. The CDR3 bases are TGCAGCGTTGAAGGTTCATCGGGGACAGGGGGCTACGAGCAGTACTTC. This translates into CSVEGSSGTGGYEQYF.